This T cell receptor beta chain came from a study of beta chain features in type 1 diabetes. Study-wide context: What patients shared with healthy donors was a similar profile of age, gender and cell yields. Across all samples, roughly 99 million sorted cells were examined.

CD45RO/CCR7/CD25/CD127/CD95/CD27 staining was used to isolate CD4+ naive, central memory, regulatory and stem cell-like memory cells by sorting. The isolated RNA, all of it, was reverse transcribed, so expressed TCRB transcripts were what got sequenced. It was found that naive, central memory and regulatory T cell samples averaged about 4 million reads. The protocol was immunoSEQ multiplex PCR, while the TCRdb copy is restricted to in-frame clones and leaves out a portion. The sample has nearly 250,000 clones, under 70% seen once. With V trimmed by 0 bases and J by 4 bases, 1 base remained unmatched. Looked up from germline, CDR1 is SGDLS and CDR2 is YYNGEE. This CDR3 contains 14 residues.

The genes are TRBV9 and TRBJ2-3, with 8 positions matching TRBD2. Sequencing input: naive CD4+ T cells from blood. This clonotype was obtained from a man aged 25-45 years in good health. CDR3 sequence: CASSVGTSPDTQYF. As DNA, the CDR3 is TGTGCCAGCAGCGTAGGGACTAGCCCAGATACGCAGTATTTT.